The 8 T cell receptor beta chains below were found in one sample sequenced in a study of shared clonotypes between healthy human individuals. Here immunoSEQ multiplex PCR was the method, and the copy in TCRdb shows in-frame clones only, minus some. The profile shows some 900,000 clones, approximately 80% of them singletons. Sequencing was done on a sample of memory CD4+ T cells sorted from blood. Noted subset: CD45RA-negative fraction. The source is a man younger than 35 in good health.

This clone showed up just a few times. This chain uses TRBV28 with TRBJ1-2; the match to TRBD1 covers 8 bases. After removal of 5 bases from V and 7 bases from J, the junction contained 15 bases not matched to a gene. Germline-derived CDR1 and CDR2 are MDHEN and SYDVKM. This CDR3 is 16 amino acids long. The CDR3 nucleotides read TGTGCCAGCAGTAACATCAAAACAGGGGGTTTGAGTGGCTACACCTTC. As protein: CASSNIKTGGLSGYTF.

This sequence joins TRBV2 and TRBJ2-3; maybe TRBD2 (6 bases). Per germline, CDR1 SNHLY and CDR2 FYNNEI. The CDR3 loop spans 14 amino acids. With 0 bases removed from V and 6 bases from J, the gap between germline ends came to 10 bases. As DNA, the CDR3 is TGTGCCAGCAGTGAAGCGACTAGGGCGGATACGCAGTATTTT. Translated: CASSEATRADTQYF.

The chain uses TRBV6-1 and TRBJ1-4, with D possibly being TRBD1 (5 bases). This CDR3 is 15 amino acids long. Germline CDR1 and CDR2: MNHNS and SASEGT. The V end was cut by 2 bases, the J end by 7 bases, with 14 bases between. In DNA, the CDR3 is TGTGCCAGCAGTGAATCCGGCTGGAGGGGTGAAAAACTGTTTTTT. Protein product: CASSESGWRGEKLFF.

A word on this clone: At the DNA level, this CDR3 is encoded by other sequences in the same sample as well. The chain joins TRBV11-2 to TRBJ2-3, with TRBD2 matching 8 bases. V was pared by 5 bases and J by 0 bases, with 4 bases of the junction left unmatched. CDR1 is SGHAT and CDR2 is FQNNGV in the germline V gene. This CDR3 region has 15 residues. The CDR3 here is CASSISGASTDTQYF. Written as DNA, the CDR3 is TGTGCCAGCAGCATTAGCGGGGCCAGCACAGATACGCAGTATTTT.

V and J are TRBV27 and TRBJ1-1; 7 nucleotides line up with TRBD1. The junction had 7 bases not matched to a gene; V was cut back by 8 bases and J by 1 base. The germline V gene encodes CDR1 MNHEY and CDR2 SMNVEV (reference sequence). This CDR3 comprises 14 residues. DNA of the CDR3: TGTGCCAGCTTTCGGACAGGTGGGAACACTGAAGCTTTCTTT. Its protein product is CASFRTGGNTEAFF.

The genes are TRBV29-1 and TRBJ1-2; 8 bases are shared with TRBD1. Germline CDR1 SQVTM, CDR2 ANQGSEA. There are 16 residues in the CDR3. V lost 3 bases and J lost 2; bases outside the gene matches: 11. The CDR3 region is CSVDAGTGSKNYGYTF. In DNA form, the CDR3 reads TGCAGCGTTGACGCCGGGACAGGCTCTAAAAACTATGGCTACACCTTC. Drawing the rest from reference TRBV29-1 and TRBJ1-2, the complete variable domain is SAVISQKPSRDICQRGTSLTIQCQVDSQVTMMFWYRQQPGQSLTLIATANQGSEATYESGFVIDKFPISRPNLTFSTLTVSNMSPEDSSIYLCSVDAGTGSKNYGYTFGSGTRLTVV.

Of note for this clone: Other DNA sequences in this sample translate to the same CDR3. The chain links TRBV11-3 to TRBJ2-7; D is undetermined. V lost 1 base, J lost 6 bases, and 7 bases lay in between. There are 12 residues in the CDR3. Germline V gene sequence: CDR1 SGHNT, CDR2 YENEEA. DNA for the CDR3: TGTGCCAGCAGCTTAGGAAAGGGCGAGCAGTACTTC. As protein: CASSLGKGEQYF.

The chain recombines TRBV6-5 with TRBJ1-2; 7 bases are shared with TRBD1. Germline-derived CDR1 and CDR2 are MNHEY and SVGAGI. This CDR3 has 15 amino acids. Trimming took 2 bases from V and 4 from J; bases not matched to a gene: 7. CDR3 bases: TGTGCCAGCAGTTACCAGGGACAGAACTTCTATGGCTACACCTTC. Its translation: CASSYQGQNFYGYTF.